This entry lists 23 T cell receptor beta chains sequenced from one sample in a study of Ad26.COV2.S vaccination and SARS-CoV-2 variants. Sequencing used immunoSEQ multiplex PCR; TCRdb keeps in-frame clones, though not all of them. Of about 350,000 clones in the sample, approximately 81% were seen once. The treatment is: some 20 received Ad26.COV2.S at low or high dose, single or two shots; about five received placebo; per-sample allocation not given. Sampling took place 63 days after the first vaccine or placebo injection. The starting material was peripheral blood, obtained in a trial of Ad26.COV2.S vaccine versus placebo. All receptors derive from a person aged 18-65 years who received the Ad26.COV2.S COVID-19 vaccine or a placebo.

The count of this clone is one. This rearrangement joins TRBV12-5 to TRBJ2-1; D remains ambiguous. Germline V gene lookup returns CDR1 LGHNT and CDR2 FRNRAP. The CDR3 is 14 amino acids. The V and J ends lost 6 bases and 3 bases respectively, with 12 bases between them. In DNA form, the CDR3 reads TGTGCTAGTGGCGAGTGGGGAAGCTACAATGAGCAGTTCTTC. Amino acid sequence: CASGEWGSYNEQFF.

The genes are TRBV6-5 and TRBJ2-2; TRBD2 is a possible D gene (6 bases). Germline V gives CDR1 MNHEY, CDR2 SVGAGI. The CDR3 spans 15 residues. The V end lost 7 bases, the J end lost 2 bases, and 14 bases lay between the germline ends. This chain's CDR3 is CASNRESRNTGELFF. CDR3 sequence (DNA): TGTGCCAGCAACCGGGAGAGCCGCAACACCGGGGAGCTGTTTTTT.

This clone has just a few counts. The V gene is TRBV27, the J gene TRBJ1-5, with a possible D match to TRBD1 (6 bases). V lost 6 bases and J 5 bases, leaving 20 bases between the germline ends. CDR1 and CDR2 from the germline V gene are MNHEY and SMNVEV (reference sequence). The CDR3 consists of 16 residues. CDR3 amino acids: CASRFRGRGFDQPQHF. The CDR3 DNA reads TGTGCCAGCAGGTTCCGGGGGAGGGGGTTCGATCAGCCCCAGCATTTT.

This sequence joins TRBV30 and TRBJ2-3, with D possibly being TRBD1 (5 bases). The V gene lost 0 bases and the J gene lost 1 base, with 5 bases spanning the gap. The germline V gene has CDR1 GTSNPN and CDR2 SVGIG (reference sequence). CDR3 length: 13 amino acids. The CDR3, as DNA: TGTGCCTGGAGTGTACAGGGCACAGATACGCAGTATTTT. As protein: CAWSVQGTDTQYF. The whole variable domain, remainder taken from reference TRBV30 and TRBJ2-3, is SQTIHQWPATLVQPVGSPLSLECTVEGTSNPNLYWYRQAAGRGLQLLFYSVGIGQISSEVPQNLSASRPQDRQFILSSKKLLLSDSGFYLCAWSVQGTDTQYFGPGTRLTVL.

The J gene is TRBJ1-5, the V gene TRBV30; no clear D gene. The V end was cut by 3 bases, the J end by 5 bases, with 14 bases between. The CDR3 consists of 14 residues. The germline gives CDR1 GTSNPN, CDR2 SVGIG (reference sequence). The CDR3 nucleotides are TGTGCCTGGAGCGCAGGCGGTTCGGATCAGCCCCAGCATTTT. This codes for CAWSAGGSDQPQHF.

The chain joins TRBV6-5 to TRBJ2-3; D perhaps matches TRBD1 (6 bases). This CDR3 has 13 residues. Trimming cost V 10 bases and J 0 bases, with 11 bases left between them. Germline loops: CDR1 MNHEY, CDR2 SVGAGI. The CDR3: CAIRDTSTDTQYF. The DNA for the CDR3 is TGTGCCATCAGGGACACTAGCACAGATACGCAGTATTTT.

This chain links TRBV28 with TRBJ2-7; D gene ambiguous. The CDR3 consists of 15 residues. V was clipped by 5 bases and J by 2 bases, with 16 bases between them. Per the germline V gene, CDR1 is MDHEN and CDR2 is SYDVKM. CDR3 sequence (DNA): TGTGCCAGCAGTACCGCCGGCAATTCGGCCTACGAGCAGTACTTC. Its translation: CASSTAGNSAYEQYF.

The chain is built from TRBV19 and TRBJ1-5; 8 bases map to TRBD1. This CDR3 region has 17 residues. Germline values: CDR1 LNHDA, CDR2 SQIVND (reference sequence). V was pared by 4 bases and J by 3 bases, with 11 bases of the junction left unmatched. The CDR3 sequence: CASSNQPDRVTNQPQHF. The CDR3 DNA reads TGTGCCAGTAGTAACCAACCGGACAGGGTGACCAATCAGCCCCAGCATTTT.

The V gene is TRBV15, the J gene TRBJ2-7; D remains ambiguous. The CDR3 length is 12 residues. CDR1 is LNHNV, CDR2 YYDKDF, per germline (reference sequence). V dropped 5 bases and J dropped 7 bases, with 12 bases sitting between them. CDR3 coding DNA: TGTGCCACCAGCGTCGACATCGGGGAGCAGTACTTC. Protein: CATSVDIGEQYF.

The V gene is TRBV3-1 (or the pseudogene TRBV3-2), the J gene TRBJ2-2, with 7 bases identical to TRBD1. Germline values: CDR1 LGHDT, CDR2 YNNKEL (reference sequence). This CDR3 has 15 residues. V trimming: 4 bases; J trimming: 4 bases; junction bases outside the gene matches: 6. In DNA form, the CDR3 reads TGTGCCAGCAGCCTGGGACAGTTTCCCACCGGGGAGCTGTTTTTT. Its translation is CASSLGQFPTGELFF.

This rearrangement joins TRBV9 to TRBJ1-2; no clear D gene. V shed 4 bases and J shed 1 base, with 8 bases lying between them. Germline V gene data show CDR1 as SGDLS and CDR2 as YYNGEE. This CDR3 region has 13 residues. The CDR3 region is CASSTEHNYGYTF. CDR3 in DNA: TGTGCCAGCAGCACGGAACATAACTATGGCTACACCTTC.

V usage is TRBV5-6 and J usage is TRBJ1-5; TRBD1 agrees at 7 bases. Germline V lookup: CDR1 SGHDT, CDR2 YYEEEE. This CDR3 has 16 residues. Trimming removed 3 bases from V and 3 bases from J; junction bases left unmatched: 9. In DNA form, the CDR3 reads TGTGCCAGCAGCTCAAAGGGGGCAGGGAACAATCAGCCCCAGCATTTT. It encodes CASSSKGAGNNQPQHF.

CDR3 residues: CARSLRDPKGNQPQHF. Written as DNA, the CDR3 is TGTGCCAGAAGCCTTAGGGACCCAAAGGGCAATCAGCCCCAGCATTTT. This chain joins TRBV5-3 and TRBJ1-5; TRBD1 might be the D (5 bases). TRBV5-3 is recorded as an ORF, its role being uncertain. With 4 bases removed from V and 2 bases from J, the gap between germline ends came to 16 bases. CDR3 size: 16 residues.

The CDR3 region has the DNA TGTGCCAGCAGTCGAGGACTAGCGGGTCTACTAGCCAAAAACATTCAGTACTTC. It translates to CASSRGLAGLLAKNIQYF. J is TRBJ2-4 and V is TRBV6-7, with 11 bases identical to TRBD2. TRBV6-7 is flagged as an ORF with uncertain function. This CDR3 contains 18 residues. V trimming: 5 bases; J trimming: 0 bases; junction bases outside the gene matches: 9.

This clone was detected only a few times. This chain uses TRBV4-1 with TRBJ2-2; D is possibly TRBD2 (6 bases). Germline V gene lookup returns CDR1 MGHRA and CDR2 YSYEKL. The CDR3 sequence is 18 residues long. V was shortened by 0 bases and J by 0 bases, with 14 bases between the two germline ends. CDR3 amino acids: CASSQETLGTANTGELFF. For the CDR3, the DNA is TGCGCCAGCAGCCAAGAAACATTGGGGACTGCGAACACCGGGGAGCTGTTTTTT.

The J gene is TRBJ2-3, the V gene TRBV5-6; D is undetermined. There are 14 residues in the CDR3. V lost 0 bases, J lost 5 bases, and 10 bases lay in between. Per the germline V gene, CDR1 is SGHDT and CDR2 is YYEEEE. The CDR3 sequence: CASSLGLEVDTQYF. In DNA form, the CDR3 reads TGTGCCAGCAGCTTGGGGCTAGAGGTAGATACGCAGTATTTT.

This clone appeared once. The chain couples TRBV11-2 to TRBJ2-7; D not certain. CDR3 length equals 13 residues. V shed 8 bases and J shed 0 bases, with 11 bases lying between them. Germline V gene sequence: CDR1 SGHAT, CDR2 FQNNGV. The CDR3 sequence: CASSQANSYEQYF. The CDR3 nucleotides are TGTGCCAGCTCTCAGGCGAACTCCTACGAGCAGTACTTC.

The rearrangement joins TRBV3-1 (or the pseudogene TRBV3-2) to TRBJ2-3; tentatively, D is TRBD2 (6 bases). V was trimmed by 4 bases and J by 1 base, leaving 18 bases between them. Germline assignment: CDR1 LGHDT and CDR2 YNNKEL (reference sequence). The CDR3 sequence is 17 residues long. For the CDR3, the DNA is TGTGCCAGCAGCCCGAGCCAGGTTGGCGGGGGCACAGATACGCAGTATTTT. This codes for CASSPSQVGGGTDTQYF.

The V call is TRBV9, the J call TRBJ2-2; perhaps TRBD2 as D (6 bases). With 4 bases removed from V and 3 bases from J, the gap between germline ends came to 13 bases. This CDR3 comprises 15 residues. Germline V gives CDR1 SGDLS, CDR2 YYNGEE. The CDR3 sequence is CASSPLARHTGELFF. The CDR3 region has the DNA TGTGCCAGCAGCCCACTAGCAAGGCACACCGGGGAGCTGTTTTTT.

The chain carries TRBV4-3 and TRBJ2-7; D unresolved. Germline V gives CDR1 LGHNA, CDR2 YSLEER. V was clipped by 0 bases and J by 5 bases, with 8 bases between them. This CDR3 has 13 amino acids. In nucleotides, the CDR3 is TGCGCCAGCAGCCAAGAACTGGCCCACGAGCAGTACTTC. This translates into CASSQELAHEQYF.

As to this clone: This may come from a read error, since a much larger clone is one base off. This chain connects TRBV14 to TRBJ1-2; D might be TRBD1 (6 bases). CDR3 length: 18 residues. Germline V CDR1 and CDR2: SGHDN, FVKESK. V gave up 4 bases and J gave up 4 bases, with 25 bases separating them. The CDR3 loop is CASSPFGGKLSLGYGYTF. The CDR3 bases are TGTGCCAGCAGCCCCTTCGGGGGCAAACTATCTCTCGGCTATGGCTACACCTTC.

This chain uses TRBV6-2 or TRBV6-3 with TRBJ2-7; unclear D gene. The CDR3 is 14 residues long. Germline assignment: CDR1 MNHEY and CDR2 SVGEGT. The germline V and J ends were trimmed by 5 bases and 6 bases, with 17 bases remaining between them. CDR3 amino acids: CASSRSGSTREQYF. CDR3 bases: TGTGCCAGCAGTCGCTCGGGCTCTACTCGCGAGCAGTACTTC.

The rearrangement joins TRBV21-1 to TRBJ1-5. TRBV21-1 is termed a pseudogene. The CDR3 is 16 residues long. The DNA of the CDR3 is TGTGCTAAGCAGCTAATGCCCGGGGGCGGCAATCAGCCCCAGCATTTT. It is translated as CAKQLMPGGGNQPQHF.